The clone carrying this TCR beta chain occurred a few times. The antigen is not known. Assay: immunoSEQ multiplex PCR; the TCRdb copy retains only in-frame clones and omits some. In the table there are 99,000 or so clones, 84% of which are singletons. The data were taken from a study of OX40 agonist ivuxolimab in advanced cancers. Study-level background: Patients in dose escalation had liver, melanoma, kidney or head and neck cancers. Partial responses were recorded for three patients, including one with hepatocellular carcinoma and two with cutaneous melanoma. Study-wide results and limits: No determination was made of the antigen specificity of the expanded peripheral T cells. Clones of CD4+ and CD8+ blood T cells grew by week 6 at doses of 0.1 to 3.0 mg/kg.

This CDR3 has 18 residues. V gene TRBV21-1 combines with J gene TRBJ2-1; TRBD2 reflects the table's D call only, with no check against the DNA. TRBV21-1 represents a pseudogene. This TCR was recovered from an adult with an advanced solid tumor such as melanoma, head and neck, liver or kidney cancer. The sequences come from CD4+ or CD8+ T cells sorted from blood, collected in a trial of the OX40 agonist ivuxolimab. CDR3 loop: CASSSRWREGGPYNEQFF. The CDR3 DNA sequence: TGTGCCAGCAGCAGTAGGTGGAGGGAGGGTGGTCCCTACAATGAGCAGTTCTTC.